The rows below give T cell receptor beta chains drawn from one sample of a study of human T cells and chemical hapten exposure. A single record per CDR3 protein comes from TCRdb applying MiXCR to the reads. The profile shows 95,000 to 150,000 distinct CDR3 sequences, 6.5% to 10% of them singletons. Sequenced input: whole blood. These receptors were obtained from a human donor in good health. Some clones in this sample may be carry-over from other donors' samples. The CDR3 runs from the conserved cysteine through the conserved F or W. D genes are given only for firm matches. Size values are once, few and many counts, or a class for expanded clones, and some rows have none.

- | TRBJ2-2 | TRBV12-3/TRBV12-4 | - | TGTGCCAGCAGCCCCCTAGGAGGATTGAACACCGGGGAGCTGTTTTTT | CASSPLGGLNTGELFF
TRBD2 | TRBJ2-1 | TRBV9 | few | TGTGCCAGCAGCGTCTCGGGGGGTAGCGGGAGTATTATTGGTAATGAGCAGTTCTTC | CASSVSGGSGSIIGNEQFF
TRBD2 | TRBJ2-2 | TRBV19 | - | TGTGCCAGTCAGCGGGACGGTGGGGCCAGGGAGCTGTTTTTT | CASQRDGGARELFF
- | TRBJ2-1 | TRBV12-3/TRBV12-4 | few | TGTGCCAGCAGTTTTTCGCGACTATTGGCTAATGAGCAGTTCTTC | CASSFSRLLANEQFF
- | TRBJ1-5 | TRBV7-6 | - | TGTGCCAGCAGCTTAAGTGGAGGTATGGGCAATCAGCCCCAGCATTTT | CASSLSGGMGNQPQHF
- | TRBJ2-1 | TRBV6-6 | many | TGTGCCAGCAGTTATTTGCCGGGGCAGGGCTACAATGAGCAGTTCTTC | CASSYLPGQGYNEQFF
- | TRBJ2-3 | TRBV7-2 | few | TGTGCCAGCAGCTTACGACTAGAACACACAGATACGCAGTATTTT | CASSLRLEHTDTQYF
- | TRBJ2-3 | TRBV29-1 | many | TGCAGCGTTGTACCAGGGACAGATACGCAGTATTTT | CSVVPGTDTQYF
- | TRBJ2-5 | TRBV10-3 | few | TGTGCCATCAGCCCGGACCTCAAACAAGAGACCCAGTACTTC | CAISPDLKQETQYF
- | TRBJ2-2 | TRBV5-5 | few | TGTGCCAGCAGCTTGTCAGGGGCCGGGGAGCTGTTTTTT | CASSLSGAGELFF
- | TRBJ1-5 | TRBV16 | - | TGTGCCAGCAGCCAATTCGCAGGTGATGGCCCCCAGCATTTT | CASSQFAGDGPQHF
- | TRBJ1-1 | TRBV7-2 | many | TGTGCCAGCAGCTCATTGGACAGACGAACTGAAGCTTTCTTT | CASSSLDRRTEAFF
TRBD1 | TRBJ1-4 | TRBV5-1 | - | TGCGCCAGCAGCTTGGACGGAGGGGGCGGGGGTTCAGAAAAACTGTTTTTT | CASSLDGGGGGSEKLFF
- | TRBJ2-5 | TRBV5-1 | - | TGCGCCAGCAGCTTGGGTCAAGATACCCAGTACTTC | CASSLGQDTQYF
- | TRBJ1-6 | TRBV7-2 | many | TGTGCCAGCAGCCAGCCACAGACCTCCTATAATTCACCCCTCCACTTT | CASSQPQTSYNSPLHF
- | TRBJ2-1 | TRBV6-5 | many | TGTGCCAGCAGTTACTCGAGTGAGCAGTTCTTC | CASSYSSEQFF
- | TRBJ2-5 | TRBV5-5 | few | TGTGCCAGCAGCTTGCGGGTCGGTGAGGGGACCCAGTACTTC | CASSLRVGEGTQYF
- | TRBJ2-1 | TRBV12-3/TRBV12-4 | few | TGTGCCAGCAGTTTTAATAGCGTTCACAATGAGCAGTTCTTC | CASSFNSVHNEQFF
TRBD2 | TRBJ2-1 | TRBV6-6 | many | TGTGCCAGCAGTTACTTGGGATCTAGCGGGGGGAAGGCTGAGCAGTTCTTC | CASSYLGSSGGKAEQFF
- | TRBJ2-1 | TRBV25-1 | many | TGTGCCAGCAGAAGGGTGGGGGATGAGCAGTTCTTC | CASRRVGDEQFF
- | TRBJ1-1 | TRBV7-8 | - | TGTGCCAGCAGCCCCGAACTACGGCGGTGGCACACTGAAGCTTTCTTT | CASSPELRRWHTEAFF
- | TRBJ2-5 | TRBV5-1 | few | TGCGCCAGCAGCTTGGGGACTCTGCTCCAAGAGACCCAGTACTTC | CASSLGTLLQETQYF
- | TRBJ1-1 | TRBV4-3 | many | TGCGCCAGCAGCCAATTAATAGGACACCTTTCGGAAGCTTTCTTT | CASSQLIGHLSEAFF
- | TRBJ2-7 | TRBV25-1 | few | TGTGCCAGCAGTGAACGGCCCCGGGGCCGCAACTACGAGCAGTACTTC | CASSERPRGRNYEQYF
- | TRBJ2-3 | TRBV10-3 | few | TGTGCCATCAGTGAGGGGAAAGATACGCAGTATTTT | CAISEGKDTQYF
TRBD2 | TRBJ2-1 | TRBV5-6 | many | TGTGCCAGCAGCTTGACTAGCGGGAGGGTGAATGAGCAGTTCTTC | CASSLTSGRVNEQFF
- | TRBJ2-7 | TRBV9 | - | TGTGCCAGCAGCGTAGGTGGACAAGCCTACGAGCAGTACTTC | CASSVGGQAYEQYF
TRBD1 | TRBJ2-5 | TRBV3-1 | - | TGTGCCAGCAGCCCAAGACACAGGGGGAGGAAGACCCAGTACTTC | CASSPRHRGRKTQYF
- | TRBJ2-7 | TRBV18 | few | TGTGCCAGCAGACCCGCTGGGACCAGGGTAGAGGGCGAGCAGTACTTC | CASRPAGTRVEGEQYF
- | TRBJ2-1 | TRBV15 | once | TGTGCCACCAGCAGAGGGGTAGCCGCCTTCTCCTACAATGAGCAGTTCTTC | CATSRGVAAFSYNEQFF
- | TRBJ2-7 | TRBV5-1 | few | TGCGCCAGCAGCTTGGAGACAGAGGGTGACGAGCAGTACTTC | CASSLETEGDEQYF
- | TRBJ2-1 | TRBV11-2 | few | TGTGCCAGCAGCTTAGGGGGGGCTAGCTCCTACAATGAGCAGTTCTTC | CASSLGGASSYNEQFF
TRBD2 | TRBJ2-2 | TRBV10-3 | - | TGTGCCATACGACTAGCGGGGGACCACACCGGGGAGCTGTTTTTT | CAIRLAGDHTGELFF
- | TRBJ1-1 | TRBV11-2 | - | TGTGCCAGCAGCTCCACTTTCCTGGGACCCAACACTGAAGCTTTCTTT | CASSSTFLGPNTEAFF
- | TRBJ1-1 | TRBV29-1 | - | TGCAGCGTTCCTAACGACAATTACGGTGAAGCTTTCTTT | CSVPNDNYGEAFF
- | TRBJ2-1 | TRBV5-5 | many | TGTGCCAGCAGTCCGGTGGTCGGCGGAACTTACAATGAGCAGTTCTTC | CASSPVVGGTYNEQFF